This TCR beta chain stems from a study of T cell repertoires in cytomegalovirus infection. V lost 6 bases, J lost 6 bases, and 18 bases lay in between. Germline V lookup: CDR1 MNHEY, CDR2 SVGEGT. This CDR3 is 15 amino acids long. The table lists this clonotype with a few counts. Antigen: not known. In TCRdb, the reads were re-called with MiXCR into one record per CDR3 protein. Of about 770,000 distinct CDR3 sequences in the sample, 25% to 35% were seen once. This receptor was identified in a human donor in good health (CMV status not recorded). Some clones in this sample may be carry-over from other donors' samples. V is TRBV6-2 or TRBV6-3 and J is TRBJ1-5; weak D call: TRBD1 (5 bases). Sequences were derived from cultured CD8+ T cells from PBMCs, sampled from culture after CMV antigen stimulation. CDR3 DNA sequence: TGTGCCAGCAGACCCACGGAGGGGAGTATTCAGCCCCAGCATTTT. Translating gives CASRPTEGSIQPQHF.